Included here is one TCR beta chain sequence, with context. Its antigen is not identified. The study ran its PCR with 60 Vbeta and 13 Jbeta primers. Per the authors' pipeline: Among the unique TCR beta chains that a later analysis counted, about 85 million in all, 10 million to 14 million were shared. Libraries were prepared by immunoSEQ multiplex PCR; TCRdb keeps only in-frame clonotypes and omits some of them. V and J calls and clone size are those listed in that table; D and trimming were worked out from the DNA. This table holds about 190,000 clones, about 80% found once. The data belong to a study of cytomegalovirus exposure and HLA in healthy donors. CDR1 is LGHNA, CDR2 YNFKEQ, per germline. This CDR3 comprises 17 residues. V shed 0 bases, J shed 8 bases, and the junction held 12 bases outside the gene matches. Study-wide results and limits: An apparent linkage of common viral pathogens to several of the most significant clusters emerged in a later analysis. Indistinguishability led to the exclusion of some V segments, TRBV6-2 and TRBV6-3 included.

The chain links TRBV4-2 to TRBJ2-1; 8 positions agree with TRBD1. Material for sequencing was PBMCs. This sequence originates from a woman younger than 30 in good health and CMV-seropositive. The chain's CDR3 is CASSQETGAIDSDEQFF. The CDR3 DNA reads TGTGCCAGCAGCCAAGAGACAGGGGCAATCGACTCGGATGAGCAGTTCTTC.